The 2 T cell receptor beta chains below come from one sample, sequenced in a study of shared clonotypes between healthy human individuals. The data were produced by immunoSEQ multiplex PCR, yet TCRdb's version contains in-frame clones alone and is incomplete. The sample lists about 1.5 million clones, around 97% seen once, with about 1% in the top ten. Sequences were obtained from naive CD4+ T cells sorted from blood. Documented subset: CD45RA+ positively selected. Source of these receptors: a man aged 30 to 45 in good health.

This clone occurred a few times. This rearrangement joins TRBV28 to TRBJ1-2; TRBD1 matches 7 bases. Germline CDR1 MDHEN, CDR2 SYDVKM. The V and J ends lost 5 bases and 3 bases, in that order; junction bases with no gene match: 9. The CDR3 consists of 15 residues. CDR3: CASSPPDRPDYGYTF. The CDR3 nucleotides read TGTGCCAGCAGTCCTCCGGACAGGCCGGACTATGGCTACACCTTC.

This rearrangement joins TRBV7-9 to TRBJ2-7, with 7 bases fitting TRBD1. CDR3 size: 18 residues. The V gene's germline CDR1 is SEHNR and CDR2 FQNEAQ (reference sequence). Germline trimming cut 2 bases from V and 0 bases from J; bases unmatched to any gene: 13. CDR3 sequence: CASSLLLLQTGSSYEQYF. DNA of the CDR3: TGTGCCAGCAGCTTACTCCTCCTTCAGACAGGGAGCTCCTACGAGCAGTACTTC.